This T cell receptor (beta chain) derives from a study of T cells after yellow fever vaccination. Findings and limits, study-wide: CD4 and CD8 compartments shared a small share of clonotypes, likely from convergent recombination.

One entry per CDR3 protein results from TCRdb running MiXCR on the 5' RACE reads. This table has roughly 68,000 distinct CDR3 sequences, under 8% appearing once. This clonotype turned up a few times. Its cognate antigen is unknown. This clonotype was obtained from a man aged 18 to 29 who received the YFV17D yellow fever vaccine. The sequencing here drew on CD8+ T cells sorted from PBMCs, taken roughly 46 days after the first yellow fever vaccination.

This CDR3 reads CASSVVDSNTEAFF. CDR3 sequence (DNA): TGTGCCAGCAGCGTAGTAGACAGCAACACTGAAGCTTTCTTT. The rearrangement joins TRBV9 to TRBJ1-1; D perhaps matches TRBD1 (5 bases). The CDR3 runs 14 residues. Trimming took off 0 bases at V and 2 bases at J, with 8 bases between the two ends. Per germline, CDR1 SGDLS and CDR2 YYNGEE.